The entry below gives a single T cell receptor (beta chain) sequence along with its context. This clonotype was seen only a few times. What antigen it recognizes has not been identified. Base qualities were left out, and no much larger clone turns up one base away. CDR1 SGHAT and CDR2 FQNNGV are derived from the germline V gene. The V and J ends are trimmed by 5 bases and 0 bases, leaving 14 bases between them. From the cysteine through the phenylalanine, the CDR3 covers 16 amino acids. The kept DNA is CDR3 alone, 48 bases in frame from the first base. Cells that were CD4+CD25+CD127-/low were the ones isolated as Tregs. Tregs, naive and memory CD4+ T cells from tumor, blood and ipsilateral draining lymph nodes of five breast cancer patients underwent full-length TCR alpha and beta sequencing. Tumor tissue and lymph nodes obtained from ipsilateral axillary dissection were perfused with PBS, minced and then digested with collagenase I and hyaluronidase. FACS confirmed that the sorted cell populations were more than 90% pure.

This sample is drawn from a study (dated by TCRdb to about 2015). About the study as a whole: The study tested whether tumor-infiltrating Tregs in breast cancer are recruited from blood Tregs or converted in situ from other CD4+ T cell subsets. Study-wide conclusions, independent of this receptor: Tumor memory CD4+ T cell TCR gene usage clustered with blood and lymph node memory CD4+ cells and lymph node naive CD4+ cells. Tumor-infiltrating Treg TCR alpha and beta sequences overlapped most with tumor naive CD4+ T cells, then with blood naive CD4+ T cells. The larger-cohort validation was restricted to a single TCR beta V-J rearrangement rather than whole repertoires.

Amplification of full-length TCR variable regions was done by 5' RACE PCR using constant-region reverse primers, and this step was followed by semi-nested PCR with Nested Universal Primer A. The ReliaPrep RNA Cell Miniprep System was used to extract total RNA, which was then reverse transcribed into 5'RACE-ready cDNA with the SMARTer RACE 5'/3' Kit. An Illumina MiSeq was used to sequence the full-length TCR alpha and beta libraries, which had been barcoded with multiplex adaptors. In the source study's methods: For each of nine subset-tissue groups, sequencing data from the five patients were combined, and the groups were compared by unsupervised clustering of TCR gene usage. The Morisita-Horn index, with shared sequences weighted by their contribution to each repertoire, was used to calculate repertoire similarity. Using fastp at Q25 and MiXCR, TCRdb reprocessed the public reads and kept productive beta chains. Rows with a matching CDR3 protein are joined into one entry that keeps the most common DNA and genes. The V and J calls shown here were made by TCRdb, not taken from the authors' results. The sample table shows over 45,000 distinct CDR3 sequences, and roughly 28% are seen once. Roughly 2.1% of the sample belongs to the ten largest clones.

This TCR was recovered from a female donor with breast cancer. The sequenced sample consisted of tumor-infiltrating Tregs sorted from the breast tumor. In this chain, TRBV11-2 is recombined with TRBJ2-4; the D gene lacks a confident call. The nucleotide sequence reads TGTGCCAGCAGCCCATTGAGACGGATAGCCAAAAACATTCAGTACTTC. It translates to CASSPLRRIAKNIQYF. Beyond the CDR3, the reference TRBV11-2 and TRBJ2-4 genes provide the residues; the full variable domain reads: EAGVAQSPRYKIIEKRQSVAFWCNPISGHATLYWYQQILGQGPKLLIQFQNNGVVDDSQLPKDRFSAERLKGVDSTLKIQPAKLEDSAVYLCASSPLRRIAKNIQYFGAGTRLSVL.